Below are 22 T cell receptor beta chains sequenced from a single sample in a study of T cells in Graves' hyperthyroidism and ophthalmopathy. The TCR beta CDR3 regions underwent amplification using RNA transcripts as the source. When the TCR CDR3 underwent first-round RT-PCR, the HTBI primer set was used. Each CDR3 protein gets one entry after TCRdb re-called the multiplex PCR reads with MiXCR. The repertoire has 350,000 to 500,000 distinct CDR3 sequences, roughly an eighth of them found once; the top ten carry less than 6.5%. Material for sequencing was blood. The receptors derive from a woman between 18 and 30 years old with Graves' hyperthyroidism.

In its sample, this clonotype was seen many times. The chain couples TRBV2 to TRBJ1-3; D is unresolved. Germline V gives CDR1 SNHLY, CDR2 FYNNEI. This CDR3 spans 15 amino acids. The V end was cut by 5 bases, the J end by 0 bases, with 11 bases between. CDR3 amino acids: CASSPQALSGNTIYF. The CDR3 DNA is TGTGCCAGCAGTCCGCAGGCCCTCTCTGGAAACACCATATATTTT.

J is TRBJ2-7 and V is TRBV7-8, with TRBD2 matching 8 bases. Per germline, CDR1 SGHVS and CDR2 FQNEAQ. With 1 base clipped from V and 5 bases from J, the junction kept 10 bases outside the gene matches. This CDR3 is 16 amino acids long. The CDR3 DNA sequence: TGTGCCAGCAGCTTAGAAGCGGGACTAGGTTTAAACGAGCAGTACTTC. Protein: CASSLEAGLGLNEQYF.

J is TRBJ1-5 and V is TRBV10-2; the D is unclear. Trimming shortened V by 0 bases and J by 7 bases, and 10 bases separated the two germline ends. Germline V gives CDR1 WSHSY, CDR2 SAAADI. CDR3 length: 14 residues. The chain's CDR3 is CASSESRTLQPQHF. In nucleotides, the CDR3 is TGCGCCAGCAGTGAGTCCCGGACTCTCCAGCCCCAGCATTTT.

This clonotype was detected a few times. A much bigger clone sits one base away, suggesting this may be a read error. The rearrangement uses TRBV3-1 and TRBJ2-7; no definite D call. The germline CDR1 and CDR2 sequences are LGHDT and YNNKEL (reference sequence). The CDR3 is 14 amino acids. The CDR3 loop reads CASNQDVSVYEQYF. The CDR3 DNA is TGTGCCAGCAACCAAGATGTGTCGGTCTACGAGCAGTACTTC.

This clonotype was counted ten times or more. The rearrangement joins TRBV20-1 to TRBJ1-1; tentative D call: TRBD1 (5 bases). Trimming shortened V by 0 bases and J by 0 bases, and 11 bases separated the two germline ends. The CDR3 sequence is 15 residues long. Germline lookup yields CDR1 DFQATT and CDR2 SNEGSKA (reference sequence). The CDR3 here is CSAREGKGMNTEAFF. The CDR3 DNA sequence: TGCAGTGCTAGAGAGGGTAAGGGGATGAACACTGAAGCTTTCTTT.

This clonotype was seen a few times. This chain uses TRBV5-5 with TRBJ2-2; unclear D gene. The germline V gene has CDR1 SGHKS and CDR2 YYEKEE (reference sequence). The length of the CDR3 is 15 residues. Trimming removed 0 bases from V and 2 bases from J, with 8 bases in between. The CDR3 loop is CASSLEVGNTGELFF. CDR3 DNA: TGTGCCAGCAGCTTGGAAGTGGGAAACACCGGGGAGCTGTTTTTT.

This clonotype was seen repeatedly, ten times or more. The genes are TRBV7-9 and TRBJ2-3, with TRBD1 matching 7 bases. The CDR3 contains 15 residues. Germline CDR1 is SEHNR and CDR2 is FQNEAQ (reference sequence). The trim removed 5 bases at V and 5 bases at J, leaving 10 bases unmatched. The CDR3 is CASSPGQASGDTQYF. For the CDR3, the DNA is TGTGCCAGCAGCCCCGGACAGGCCTCCGGAGATACGCAGTATTTT. The full variable domain, its missing parts supplied by reference TRBV7-9 and TRBJ2-3, is DTGVSQNPRHKITKRGQNVTFRCDPISEHNRLYWYRQTLGQGPEFLTYFQNEAQLEKSRLLSDRFSAERPKGSFSTLEIQRTEQGDSAMYLCASSPGQASGDTQYFGPGTRLTVL.

This clonotype was found many times. This rearrangement joins TRBV5-1 to TRBJ1-2; D remains unclear. V was shortened by 0 bases and J by 3 bases, with 9 bases between the two germline ends. CDR3 size: 14 residues. Looked up from germline, CDR1 is SGHRS and CDR2 is YFSETQ. CDR3 DNA: TGCGCCAGCAGCTTGGGGGCTGACTACTATGGCTACACCTTC. It yields the protein CASSLGADYYGYTF.

This clonotype was detected many times. V is TRBV28 and J is TRBJ2-5, with D perhaps TRBD1 (6 bases). Germline V gene data show CDR1 as MDHEN and CDR2 as SYDVKM. The V end lost 5 bases, the J end lost 2 bases, and 12 bases lay between the germline ends. The CDR3 is 14 residues long. The DNA of the CDR3 is TGTGCCAGCAGTCCAAGGGACACACAAGAGACCCAGTACTTC. Protein product: CASSPRDTQETQYF.

This clonotype was observed at least ten times. V is TRBV11-2 and J is TRBJ1-1; no clear D. V was shortened by 1 base and J by 7 bases, with 7 bases between the two germline ends. This CDR3 contains 12 residues. Looked up from germline, CDR1 is SGHAT and CDR2 is FQNNGV. The CDR3 spells CASSLVMDEAFF. The CDR3 DNA follows: TGTGCCAGCAGCTTAGTGATGGATGAAGCTTTCTTT.

This clonotype was seen ten or more times. This chain uses TRBV5-6 with TRBJ2-3; D possibly corresponds to TRBD1 (6 bases). Germline V gives CDR1 SGHDT, CDR2 YYEEEE. Trimming left V 1 base short and J 6 bases short, with 9 bases between. The CDR3 consists of 13 residues. In DNA, the CDR3 is TGTGCCAGCAGCTTGAAGGGGGTGGATACGCAGTATTTT. As protein: CASSLKGVDTQYF.

This clonotype was picked up one time. A much larger clone lies a single base off, so this may be a read error. This chain joins TRBV11-2 and TRBJ2-7; D uncertain. Germline V lookup: CDR1 SGHAT, CDR2 FQNNGV. This CDR3 has 14 amino acids. The V gene lost 0 bases and the J gene lost 6 bases, with 12 bases spanning the gap. The CDR3 DNA follows: TGTGCCAGCAGCTTAGAAAGCAGGATCAGCGAGCAGTACTTC. It codes for CASSLESRISEQYF.

V and J are TRBV27 and TRBJ2-2, with D unresolved. Germline-derived CDR1 and CDR2 are MNHEY and SMNVEV (reference sequence). The CDR3 consists of 12 residues. Deletions cut 3 bases from V and 8 bases from J, with 7 bases between. The CDR3 region is CASSFIWGELFF. CDR3 nucleotide sequence: TGTGCCAGCAGTTTTATTTGGGGGGAGCTGTTTTTT.

The sample holds a few counts of this clonotype. A read error may be the cause here, since a much bigger clone is one base away. The conserved final phenylalanine or tryptophan is absent from the CDR3, which likely points to a read error. The V and J genes are TRBV5-1 and TRBJ2-3; D possibly corresponds to TRBD1 (6 bases). Germline V gene sequence: CDR1 SGHRS, CDR2 YFSETQ. V was pared by 4 bases and J by 2 bases, with 11 bases between. The CDR3 consists of 14 residues. The CDR3 is CASSTGHHTDTQYS. In DNA, the CDR3 is TGCGCCAGCAGCACGGGACACCACACAGATACGCAGTATTCT.

This clonotype was seen many times. The rearrangement joins TRBV5-1 to TRBJ2-1; D possibly corresponds to TRBD2 (5 bases). Germline CDR1 is SGHRS and CDR2 is YFSETQ. The CDR3 is made up of 13 amino acids. Trimming removed 4 bases from V and 5 bases from J, with 10 bases in between. CDR3 sequence reads: CASSPRADNEQFF. CDR3 in DNA: TGCGCCAGCAGCCCGAGGGCCGACAATGAGCAGTTCTTC. The full variable domain, its missing parts supplied by reference TRBV5-1 and TRBJ2-1, is KAGVTQTPRYLIKTRGQQVTLSCSPISGHRSVSWYQQTPGQGLQFLFEYFSETQRNKGNFPGRFSGRQFSNSRSEMNVSTLELGDSALYLCASSPRADNEQFFGPGTRLTVL.

This clonotype was seen at least ten times. The gene calls are TRBV28 and TRBJ2-7; no definite D call. The CDR3 runs to 14 residues. V shed 3 bases and J shed 0 bases, with 9 bases lying between them. Germline V gene data show CDR1 as MDHEN and CDR2 as SYDVKM. CDR3 sequence reads: CASSLSASSYEQYF. The CDR3 DNA sequence: TGTGCCAGCAGTTTGAGCGCCTCCTCCTACGAGCAGTACTTC. Full variable domain (missing parts from reference TRBV28 and TRBJ2-7): DVKVTQSSRYLVKRTGEKVFLECVQDMDHENMFWYRQDPGLGLRLIYFSYDVKMKEKGDIPEGYSVSREKKERFSLILESASTNQTSMYLCASSLSASSYEQYFGPGTRLTVT.

In its sample, this clonotype was seen a few times. No DNA is shown, since the ends of the CDR3 on it are uncertain; the CDR3 is the one TCRdb lists. This CDR3 is CASTSGTRAKDTQYF. The chain has TRBV19 and TRBJ2-3; no check of the table's D call, TRBD1, against the DNA was made. A total of 15 residues make up the CDR3, ends included. CDR1 and CDR2 from the germline V gene are LNHDA and SQIVND (reference sequence).

The chain employs TRBV5-4 and TRBJ1-6, with a tentative D call TRBD1 (5 bases). This CDR3 is 15 amino acids long. Trimming took off 2 bases at V and 5 bases at J, with 11 bases between the two ends. Germline V lookup: CDR1 SGHNT, CDR2 YYREEE (reference sequence). This chain's CDR3 is CASSFGGLNNSPLHF. CDR3 nucleotides: TGTGCCAGCAGCTTTGGGGGACTCAATAATTCACCCCTCCACTTT.

Many counts were recorded for this clonotype. The chain joins TRBV28 to TRBJ1-2; D is ambiguous. The CDR3 spans 14 residues. Trimming took off 2 bases at V and 3 bases at J, with 10 bases between the two ends. Germline CDR1 is MDHEN and CDR2 is SYDVKM. This CDR3 reads CASSLIGPDYGYTF. Written as DNA, the CDR3 is TGTGCCAGCAGTTTAATAGGGCCAGACTATGGCTACACCTTC.

The sample holds many counts of this clonotype. The CDR3 spells CASRTERLAGGKFNEQFF. CDR3 coding DNA: TGTGCCAGCAGGACTGAGCGACTAGCGGGAGGGAAATTCAATGAGCAGTTCTTC. The genes are TRBV6-1 and TRBJ2-1, with 14 bases lining up with TRBD2. The germline V gene has CDR1 MNHNS and CDR2 SASEGT. The CDR3 contains 18 residues. V lost 6 bases to trimming and J lost 6 bases; unmatched junction nucleotides: 13.

This clonotype was seen many times. This chain links TRBV28 with TRBJ1-1; possible D gene TRBD1, 5 bases. The germline gives CDR1 MDHEN, CDR2 SYDVKM. The CDR3 is made up of 13 amino acids. The V gene lost 8 bases and the J gene lost 0 bases, with 10 bases spanning the gap. The CDR3: CASAGGVNTEAFF. The CDR3 DNA is TGTGCCAGCGCCGGGGGAGTGAACACTGAAGCTTTCTTT. The variable domain in full, completed from reference TRBV28 and TRBJ1-1, reads DVKVTQSSRYLVKRTGEKVFLECVQDMDHENMFWYRQDPGLGLRLIYFSYDVKMKEKGDIPEGYSVSREKKERFSLILESASTNQTSMYLCASAGGVNTEAFFGQGTRLTVV.

The chain combines TRBV6-1 with TRBJ2-2, with D unresolved. This CDR3 has 14 amino acids. The V gene's germline CDR1 is MNHNS and CDR2 SASEGT. Deletions cut 1 base from V and 6 bases from J, with 9 bases between. In DNA form, the CDR3 reads TGTGCCAGCAGTGAAGAGATGGCGTCCGGGGAGCTGTTTTTT. It is translated as CASSEEMASGELFF.